This entry lists 2 T cell receptor beta chains sequenced from one sample in a study of blood T cell repertoires in COVID-19. Only in-frame clones appear in the TCRdb table, and some are missing; sequencing was by immunoSEQ multiplex PCR. The table records approximately 150,000 clones, approximately 84% of them present only once. Specimen: PBMCs or T cells enriched from blood (not recorded which). Receptors originate from a woman aged 45 to 65 with acute COVID-19.

This rearrangement joins TRBV25-1 to TRBJ1-1; TRBD1 matches at 11 bases. This CDR3 has 14 residues. V lost 6 bases, J lost 5 bases, and 5 bases stayed unmatched. Germline V gene data show CDR1 as MGHDK and CDR2 as SYGVNS. The CDR3 here is CASSKGTGGTEAFF. The CDR3 DNA sequence: TGTGCCAGCAGCAAGGGGACAGGGGGGACTGAAGCTTTCTTT.

The gene calls are TRBV5-5 and TRBJ1-5, with 7 bases matching TRBD1. The CDR3 spans 15 residues. The J segment lost 9 bases and the V segment lost 4 bases, leaving 13 bases of the junction unmatched. Germline-derived CDR1 and CDR2 are SGHKS and YYEKEE (reference sequence). As DNA, the CDR3 is TGTGCCAGCAGCCACCTGGGACAGCTTGGGGCGCCCCAGCATTTT. Translating it yields CASSHLGQLGAPQHF.